This T cell receptor (beta chain) derives from a study of cytomegalovirus exposure and HLA in healthy donors listed by TCRdb under 2017. About the full investigation: In an earlier analysis of 587 of the donors, less than 350 Gb of sequence data and approximately 100 million unique TCR beta sequences from 180 million or so T cells were reported. Class I and class II HLA loci were covered by the typing at four-digit resolution. The aim of the study was to test whether cataloging public T cell receptors could identify signatures of past pathogen exposure. Every discovery cohort repertoire had been produced on one sequencing platform. Several DR-DQ haplotypes were handled as single units for association and clustering because linkage in the cohort was strong. Among over 350 genotyped donors of the cohort, an average of around 240,000 unique TCR beta nucleotide sequences were sequenced per donor, about a sixth of them non-productive. The number of typed donors differed by locus: about 629-630 for A, B, C, DRB1 and DQB1; roughly 510 for DQA1; 606 for DPA1; and some 450 for DPB1. Donor age, sex, ethnicity and CMV serostatus were collected together with the repertoire data. The later analysis used no new phenotypic data to find candidate immune exposures, relying instead on TCR beta sequences and their occurrence across donors. A separate validation cohort of approximately 120 different subjects was used in addition to the roughly 670-subject first cohort. Among the roughly 430 genotyped donors, more than 70% belonged to the genetic ancestry cluster associated with self-reported Caucasian donors. Approximately 310 gigabases of sequencing data and approximately 93 million unique TCR sequences were included in an early release covering about 600 HLA-typed donors. Using immunosequencing, the study profiled T cell repertoires from 500 to 800 subjects and related those repertoires to cytomegalovirus serostatus. A later analysis re-analyzed previously published TCR beta repertoires from approximately 700 donors and added high-resolution HLA genotyping to study TCR occurrence patterns. To predict cytomegalovirus infection status, the study combined high-throughput TCR immunosequencing, statistical association of individual TCRs with disease status, and machine learning. To decide whether each TCR beta V gene segment behaved as functional or pseudogenic, an earlier analysis of fewer than 750 of the donors relied on high-throughput TCR beta sequencing. Genome-wide SNP genotypes for about 55% of the 666 donors were used in a later genetic analysis, which treated that subset as a discovery cohort. The paper's findings and limits, for the study overall: Sequencing depth was assumed to be roughly uniform across donors in the presence/absence analyses, though that assumption may not hold. In both the original and validation cohorts, the classifier was reported to diagnose cytomegalovirus status with high specificity and sensitivity. Only TCR beta chains were sequenced in this cohort, and the absence of alpha or paired-chain data limited detectable features. In a later analysis, most CMV-associated TCR beta chains were found to appear HLA-restricted, with HLA associations seemingly driven largely by CMV exposure. While some public TCRs were present in many individuals, most TCR sequences turned up only very rarely across donors. The authors suggested that the approach could potentially be generalized to other disease states and immunological phenotypes. The earlier analysis of 587 of the donors excluded fewer than 20 rarely observed V segments, including chromosome 9 orphons, because counts were too low. In a later analysis, TCR association rates were found to vary across HLA loci, with the most associated TCRs seen for DRB1 alleles and the fewest for HLA-C alleles. A later genetic analysis reported fewer N-insertions in productive TCRs among donors in an Asian-associated ancestry cluster than the roughly 720-donor mean. Because HLA typing was unavailable for some donors at each locus, only the typed subset was used in association tests. A further reported finding was that TCR beta sequences accurately predicted the HLA-A and HLA-B alleles for most subjects in the first cohort. Immune exposure information for the cohort was limited to CMV serostatus. In an earlier analysis of over 550 of the donors, most TCR beta V segments were observed in productive rearrangements about 90% or about 30% of the time, broadly matching IMGT annotations. V-gene and J-gene trimming of TCR beta chains was associated with a missense DCLRE1C variant in a later genetic analysis, and the association was replicated in an independent cohort. Because the 87-base-pair reads could not distinguish some IMGT-functional V segments, including TRBV6-2 and TRBV6-3, those segments were excluded. In a later analysis, HLA-associated TCR beta chains were found to be more clonally expanded and to have lower generation probabilities than equally common non-associated chains. Specific HLA alleles were associated with more than 15,000 TCR beta sequences at a false discovery rate of 0.05 in a later analysis. A group of highly shared sequence variants was considered likely to be a technical artifact of the sequencing pipeline. When HLA alleles, especially DR and DQ, strongly co-occurred, TCR associations were difficult to assign to individual alleles. Three of the identified cytomegalovirus-associated TCR beta chains were confirmed in vitro to be specific for cytomegalovirus antigens. The study listed approximately 150 TCR beta chains as associated with cytomegalovirus. Linkage disequilibrium might explain the correlated functional status among segregating V segments, but an unknown experimental factor could not be excluded. In a later analysis, several top co-occurrence clusters were reported to appear linked to parvovirus B19, influenza, CMV and Epstein-Barr virus.

Note on this clone: What this receptor recognizes is not known.

Libraries were prepared through the immunoSEQ multiplex PCR assay. For the multiplex PCR, a mixture combining 60 forward primers for TCR Vbeta segments and 13 reverse primers for TCR Jbeta segments was used. The CDR3 region of rearranged TCR beta genes was amplified from genomic DNA with a multiplex PCR assay. The Illumina HiSeq System was used to sequence the amplified TCR beta libraries as 87-base-pair reads. Under the source paper's analysis protocol: Across the roughly 700 repertoires, a later analysis counted tens of millions of unique TCR beta chains, 9.5 million to 12 million of which were shared by at least two donors. A nearest-neighbor algorithm error-corrected the raw reads and collapsed the reads into unique sequences, merging closely related sequences to remove PCR and sequencing errors. To assign V, D and J gene segments, CDR3 sequences were aligned to IMGT reference sequences. For a sequence to be retained, at least a six-nucleotide match to both a V gene segment and a J gene segment was required. Rearrangements were classified as productive when the CDR3 lacked stop codons and remained in frame with V and J, and all other rearrangements were classified as non-productive. CDR3 was defined according to IMGT convention as the region running from the second conserved V-encoded cysteine to the conserved J-encoded phenylalanine. In an earlier analysis of around 600 of the donors, sequences lacking an unambiguous match to a single V gene segment were excluded. In an earlier analysis of a few hundred of the donors, V segments were called functional above 56.7% productive rearrangements and were called segregating when the between-donor standard deviation exceeded 5%. A statistical classification framework was built for diagnosing cytomegalovirus status from the catalog of TCR beta chain sequences. In a later analysis, TCR nucleotide sequences were compared against IMGT/GENE-DB human TR gene sequences so that V and J genes could be assigned. Using the TCRdist pipeline, a later analysis assigned CDR3 sequences along with most-parsimonious VDJ recombination scenarios. In a later analysis, each TCR beta chain was defined by its CDR3 amino acid sequence together with its V-gene family, and reads lacking a unique V-gene family were excluded. To address suspected cross-contamination and a sequencing artifact, a later analysis removed approximately 590 highly shared, low-generation-probability nucleotide sequences. In a later analysis, a clonal expansion index was calculated for each public chain from normalized within-repertoire ranks of inferred template counts. A later analysis computed generation probabilities with a VDJ recombination model fitted to out-of-frame rearrangements, and checked the results against IGoR. Hypergeometric tests were used in a later analysis to score TCR-TCR, TCR-HLA and TCR-CMV co-occurrence, with a repertoire-size bias correction applied to the TCR pairs. To estimate false discovery rates, a later analysis permuted the HLA or CMV assignments 20 times. A later analysis grouped co-occurring TCRs with DBSCAN, adding TCRdist sequence similarity when clustering within HLA-allele-positive subsets. Repertoires with fewer than 30,000 or more than 120,000 public chains were left out of co-occurrence clustering, as were four to six repertoires with anomalous nucleotide sharing. As stored in TCRdb, this immuneACCESS dataset retains in-frame rearrangements with V and J assigned. A fraction of the clones does not appear; measured against another copy, unresolved V genes explain less than half of the discrepancy, and the remainder lacks a known reason. The DNA gave D and trimming, while V, J and clone size come from that table. The sample table records approximately 170,000 clones. The ten top clones hold less than 0.95% of the sample.

CDR1 and CDR2, looked up from the germline V gene, are MNHNS and SASEGT. The cysteine opens and the phenylalanine closes a CDR3 of 13 amino acids. The entry retains the CDR3 DNA only, 39 bases that are in frame from base 1. V is pared back by 6 bases and J by 10 bases, with 17 bases lying between the germline termini. The cohort comprised fewer than 700 healthy bone marrow donors. Cohort members were all nominally healthy when sampled, although unrecorded immune exposures were likely present. The donor was CMV seropositive and was included in the group of 289 seropositive cohort members. A peripheral blood sample was provided by each donor, and peripheral blood mononuclear cells were used for TCR beta sequencing. The Qiagen DNeasy Blood Extraction Kit was used to extract genomic DNA from the blood cell samples.

The sequence was collected from a woman between 18 and 30 years old in good health and CMV-seropositive. In this chain, TRBV6-1 is recombined with TRBJ2-3, and TRBD1 may be the D gene, going by 7 matching bases. Source material: PBMCs. The nucleotides are TGTGCCAGCAGCACTGCAGACAGGGAGGCGCAGTATTTT. The encoded protein is CASSTADREAQYF.